The sequence of this T cell receptor (beta chain) was determined in a study of blood T cell repertoires in COVID-19. Those enrolled, adults aged 18 to 89 years, came from under 25 US areas. Clones were sequenced by immunoSEQ multiplex PCR, and TCRdb holds only the in-frame ones, with some missing. The sample lists 200,000 to 250,000 clones, around 90% occurring once. CDR1 and CDR2 from the germline V gene are LGHNA and YNFKEQ. Trimming took off 0 bases at V and 6 bases at J, with 9 bases between the two ends. This CDR3 region has 14 residues. This rearrangement joins TRBV4-2 to TRBJ2-1, with D possibly matching TRBD2 (5 bases). The origin of this receptor is a man between 25 and 39 years old who had recovered from COVID-19. Sequencing was carried out using PBMCs or T cells enriched from blood (not recorded which). The CDR3 protein is CASSQDFSVNEQFF. Written as DNA, the CDR3 is TGTGCCAGCAGCCAAGATTTTAGCGTCAATGAGCAGTTCTTC.